A single sample is the source of the 23 T cell receptor beta chains below, sequenced in a study of patients and donors after allogeneic stem cell transplantation (dated by TCRdb to about 2020). Libraries were made using RT-PCR. TCRdb lists the instrument as NextSeq 550. TCRdb ran its own pipeline on the public reads, namely fastp trimming at Q25 and MiXCR clone calling, and kept in-frame beta chains. All rows with the same CDR3 protein become a single entry with the most common DNA and genes. The sample profile shows about 200,000 distinct CDR3 sequences; around two fifths of them were found once. The top ten hold under 14% of the sample. Specimen: blood, either unsorted or a sorted T cell fraction (not recorded which). The receptors stem from a human donor who was either an allogeneic HSCT recipient or a stem cell or donor lymphocyte infusion donor (not recorded which). It is not recorded whose cells these are; they may come from a transplant donor.

This chain's CDR3 is CASSPRQGPTEAFF. The CDR3 nucleotides are TGTGCCAGCAGCCCGCGACAGGGACCCACTGAAGCTTTCTTT. V gene TRBV7-2 combines with J gene TRBJ1-1; 7 nucleotides match TRBD1. Trimming removed 5 bases from V and 4 bases from J; junction bases left unmatched: 7. Per the germline V gene, CDR1 is SGHTA and CDR2 is FQGNSA. The CDR3 totals 14 residues.

The gene calls are TRBV3-1 and TRBJ2-3, with D possibly being TRBD1 (6 bases). Germline values: CDR1 LGHDT, CDR2 YNNKEL (reference sequence). The V end was cut by 5 bases, the J end by 7 bases, with 7 bases between. This CDR3 spans 11 amino acids. This CDR3 is CASSTGYTQYF. CDR3 DNA: TGTGCCAGCAGCACAGGGTATACGCAGTATTTT.

This clonotype was detected a few times. V usage is TRBV28 and J usage is TRBJ1-2, with D perhaps TRBD1 (6 bases). The CDR3 sequence is 13 residues long. CDR1 MDHEN and CDR2 SYDVKM come from the germline V gene. The V end was cut by 6 bases, the J end by 5 bases, with 13 bases between. The CDR3 here is CASRIDRRYGYTF. In nucleotides, the CDR3 is TGTGCCAGCAGAATCGACAGGAGATATGGCTACACCTTC.

The chain is built from TRBV25-1 and TRBJ2-1; tentative D call: TRBD2 (6 bases). Germline V gene lookup returns CDR1 MGHDK and CDR2 SYGVNS. The CDR3 totals 15 residues. Deletions cut 8 bases from V and 0 bases from J, with 14 bases between. CDR3 DNA sequence: TGTGCCAGCTCCAGCGGGCCAAGCTCCTACAATGAGCAGTTCTTC. It is translated as CASSSGPSSYNEQFF.

The rearrangement joins TRBV27 to TRBJ1-1; a weak D match, TRBD1 (5 bases). CDR1 is MNHEY and CDR2 is SMNVEV in the germline V gene (reference sequence). The ends were cut back, 8 bases at V and 4 bases at J, with 23 bases in the middle. CDR3 length equals 16 residues. CDR3 protein: CASVARLSRVPTEAFF. The DNA for the CDR3 is TGTGCCAGCGTAGCCAGGCTTTCCAGGGTGCCCACTGAAGCTTTCTTT.

This sequence joins TRBV12-3 or TRBV12-4 and TRBJ1-1; maybe TRBD1 (5 bases). The CDR3 length is 15 residues. V was shortened by 1 base and J by 0 bases, with 9 bases between the two germline ends. CDR3 sequence: CASSLVDSMNTEAFF. The DNA of the CDR3 is TGTGCCAGCAGTTTAGTAGACAGCATGAACACTGAAGCTTTCTTT.

J is TRBJ1-4 and V is TRBV20-1, with D maybe TRBD1 (5 bases). The CDR3 consists of 14 residues. Trimming took off 1 base at V and 1 base at J, with 7 bases between the two ends. Germline V lookup: CDR1 DFQATT, CDR2 SNEGSKA (reference sequence). CDR3 protein: CSARGGETNEKLFF. In DNA form, the CDR3 reads TGCAGTGCTAGAGGAGGGGAAACTAATGAAAAACTGTTTTTT.

The J gene is TRBJ1-1, the V gene TRBV15; unclear D gene. The CDR3 is 14 amino acids. V dropped 2 bases and J dropped 4 bases, with 11 bases sitting between them. Germline lookup yields CDR1 LNHNV and CDR2 YYDKDF (reference sequence). Written as DNA, the CDR3 is TGTGCCACCAGCAGAAGGACGGAGCCCACTGAAGCTTTCTTT. Translated: CATSRRTEPTEAFF.

The rearrangement uses TRBV5-1 and TRBJ1-1; D may be TRBD1 (6 bases). V lost 3 bases to trimming and J lost 2 bases, with 11 bases between them. Germline lookup yields CDR1 SGHRS and CDR2 YFSETQ. The CDR3 has 14 amino acids. CDR3 sequence (DNA): TGCGCCAGCAGCTATTCAGGGGATAACACTGAAGCTTTCTTT. Translating gives CASSYSGDNTEAFF.

This clonotype has only a few counts. The gene calls are TRBV12-3 or TRBV12-4 and TRBJ1-2; the D is unclear. Between the trimmed V and J ends, which lost 7 bases and 8 bases, there was a span of 11 bases. CDR3 length equals 11 residues. The CDR3 here is CASKAREGYTF. The CDR3 DNA follows: TGTGCCAGCAAGGCAAGGGAGGGCTACACCTTC.

The chain has TRBV12-3 or TRBV12-4 and TRBJ1-5; weak D call: TRBD1 (5 bases). Deletions cut 3 bases from V and 9 bases from J, with 12 bases between. CDR3 length: 13 amino acids. The CDR3 DNA reads TGTGCCAGCAGTTTTGGCAGGGTAAGGCCCCAGCATTTT. Amino acids: CASSFGRVRPQHF.

This chain connects TRBV7-2 to TRBJ2-6, with no clear D. The CDR3 is 16 residues long. The ends were cut back, 5 bases at V and 0 bases at J, with 11 bases in the middle. CDR1 and CDR2 from the germline V gene are SGHTA and FQGNSA. In DNA form, the CDR3 reads TGTGCCAGCAGCCGGACCGCCGCCTCTGGGGCCAACGTCCTGACTTTC. Protein sequence: CASSRTAASGANVLTF.

This clonotype was found a few times. The chain couples TRBV12-3 or TRBV12-4 to TRBJ1-3, with D hard to call. The CDR3 length is 16 residues. The V end was cut by 1 base, the J end by 2 bases, with 12 bases between. The CDR3 is CASSLVVEYPGNTIYF. CDR3 sequence (DNA): TGTGCCAGCAGTTTAGTTGTAGAATATCCTGGAAACACCATATATTTT.

This clonotype was seen many times. The CDR3 DNA follows: TGTGCCAGCAGTGGACAGTTTAATCAGCCCCAGCATTTT. Its protein is CASSGQFNQPQHF. The rearrangement joins TRBV12-3 or TRBV12-4 to TRBJ1-5; D possibly corresponds to TRBD1 (6 bases). The V end lost 5 bases, the J end lost 4 bases, and 9 bases lay between the germline ends. There are 13 residues in the CDR3.

The chain has TRBV20-1 and TRBJ2-3; 7 bases map to TRBD2. The CDR3 has 14 amino acids. With V trimmed by 2 bases and J by 2 bases, 4 bases remained unmatched. Germline V lookup: CDR1 DFQATT, CDR2 SNEGSKA (reference sequence). The CDR3 DNA is TGCAGTGCTAGACGCGGGGGAGCCACAGATACGCAGTATTTT. It codes for CSARRGGATDTQYF.

V gene TRBV30 combines with J gene TRBJ1-6, with TRBD1 as a possible D gene (6 bases). Trimming shortened V by 1 base and J by 10 bases, and 14 bases separated the two germline ends. Germline values: CDR1 GTSNPN, CDR2 SVGIG (reference sequence). There are 14 residues in the CDR3. Here the CDR3 DNA reads TGTGCCTGGAGTGAAGCAGGGGATGGGTCACCCCTCCACTTT. Its protein product is CAWSEAGDGSPLHF.

V and J are TRBV12-3 or TRBV12-4 and TRBJ2-1; 7 bases align to TRBD1. The CDR3 runs to 15 residues. V lost 6 bases, J lost 6 bases, and 11 bases stayed unmatched. The DNA of the CDR3 is TGTGCCAGCAGCCGAGGGGGCTCTACCCGCAATGAGCAGTTCTTC. Translation gives CASSRGGSTRNEQFF.

This chain connects TRBV28 to TRBJ2-7; TRBD1 aligns across 9 bases. Germline assignment: CDR1 MDHEN and CDR2 SYDVKM. This CDR3 contains 14 residues. Germline trimming cut 6 bases from V and 3 bases from J; bases unmatched to any gene: 6. CDR3 amino acids: CASSLETGGYEQYF. The CDR3 nucleotides are TGTGCCAGCAGCCTTGAGACAGGGGGCTACGAGCAGTACTTC.

This chain connects TRBV5-8 to TRBJ2-3; the D gene is possibly TRBD1 (5 bases). This CDR3 region has 13 residues. Per germline, CDR1 SGHTS and CDR2 YDEGEE. Deletions cut 6 bases from V and 4 bases from J, with 12 bases between. Here the CDR3 reads CASTRDLADTQYF. CDR3 DNA sequence: TGTGCCAGCACCAGGGATCTAGCAGATACGCAGTATTTT.

The chain links TRBV6-6 to TRBJ1-5; no clear D. CDR1 and CDR2 from the germline V gene are MNHNY and SVGAGI (reference sequence). CDR3 length: 16 residues. Trimming shortened V by 0 bases and J by 3 bases, and 12 bases separated the two germline ends. CDR3 protein: CASSYSSREYNQPQHF. The CDR3, as DNA: TGTGCCAGCAGTTACTCGAGTAGGGAATACAATCAGCCCCAGCATTTT.

CDR3 nucleotide sequence: TGTGCCAGCAGTTTATTAGGGGATAGCAATCAGCCCCAGCATTTT. Its translation: CASSLLGDSNQPQHF. V gene TRBV27 combines with J gene TRBJ1-5, with D maybe TRBD1 (5 bases). Germline V gives CDR1 MNHEY, CDR2 SMNVEV (reference sequence). This CDR3 comprises 15 residues. Trimming pared 1 base from V and 0 bases from J, leaving 7 bases between.

This clonotype was seen ten or more times. The V gene is TRBV27, the J gene TRBJ1-4; perhaps TRBD1 as D (6 bases). CDR3 size: 14 residues. Germline V gene data show CDR1 as MNHEY and CDR2 as SMNVEV (reference sequence). Deletions cut 4 bases from V and 7 bases from J, with 13 bases between. The CDR3 DNA follows: TGTGCCAGCAGTTACCAGGGGCAAGGTGAAAAACTGTTTTTT. Its translation: CASSYQGQGEKLFF.

The chain links TRBV20-1 to TRBJ1-1; D is possibly TRBD1 (6 bases). V lost 6 bases and J lost 5, with 16 bases in between. Per the germline V gene, CDR1 is DFQATT and CDR2 is SNEGSKA (reference sequence). The CDR3 extends over 13 amino acids. The CDR3 protein is CSASNTGLTEAFF. As DNA, the CDR3 is TGCAGTGCCAGCAACACAGGGCTTACTGAAGCTTTCTTT.